The subject of this entry is one T cell receptor beta chain. Its antigen is currently unknown. Measured with immunoSEQ multiplex PCR; TCRdb has only the in-frame clones, and not every one. The sample lists approximately 20,000 clones; approximately 74% were seen once. This specimen comes from a study of vaccination effects on CD4 cells after COVID-19. Per the germline V gene, CDR1 is LGHNA and CDR2 is YNFKEQ. Trimming cost V 2 bases and J 0 bases, with 10 bases left between them. This CDR3 has 15 residues. ViraFEST expansion of antigen-specific CD4+ T cells with viral peptide pools preceded sequencing. The culture ran for approximately 11 days before CD4+ T cells were isolated. Convalescent patients had PCR-confirmed SARS-CoV-2 infection between March and December 2020.

V gene TRBV4-2 combines with J gene TRBJ1-2, with D perhaps matching TRBD1 (5 bases). This receptor was obtained from a human donor who had a prior SARS-CoV-2 infection. The sequences come from CD4+ T cells from PBMCs cultured with SARS-CoV-2 spike peptides, collected before COVID-19 vaccination. In DNA, the CDR3 is TGTGCCAGCAGCCAAAGCGGGGGATCTAACTATGGCTACACCTTC. It codes for CASSQSGGSNYGYTF.